A single T cell receptor (beta chain) is shown here with its context. TCRdb passed the 5' RACE reads through MiXCR, listing each CDR3 protein once. The profile covers roughly 250,000 distinct CDR3 sequences, with 10% to 15% appearing a single time and around 0.55% taken by the ten largest. The data were taken from a study of T cells after yellow fever vaccination. Germline assignment: CDR1 DFQATT and CDR2 SNEGSKA (reference sequence). CDR3 length: 14 amino acids. V gave up 5 bases and J gave up 5 bases, with 16 bases separating them. V and J are TRBV20-1 and TRBJ2-1; D is unclear. The input for sequencing was CD4+ T cells sorted from PBMCs, taken 45 days after the yellow fever booster vaccination. The clonotype originates from a man between 25 and 39 years old who received the YFV17D yellow fever vaccine. The CDR3 protein is CSAPPYSPNNEQFF. DNA of the CDR3: TGCAGTGCTCCCCCCTACTCCCCTAACAATGAGCAGTTCTTC.